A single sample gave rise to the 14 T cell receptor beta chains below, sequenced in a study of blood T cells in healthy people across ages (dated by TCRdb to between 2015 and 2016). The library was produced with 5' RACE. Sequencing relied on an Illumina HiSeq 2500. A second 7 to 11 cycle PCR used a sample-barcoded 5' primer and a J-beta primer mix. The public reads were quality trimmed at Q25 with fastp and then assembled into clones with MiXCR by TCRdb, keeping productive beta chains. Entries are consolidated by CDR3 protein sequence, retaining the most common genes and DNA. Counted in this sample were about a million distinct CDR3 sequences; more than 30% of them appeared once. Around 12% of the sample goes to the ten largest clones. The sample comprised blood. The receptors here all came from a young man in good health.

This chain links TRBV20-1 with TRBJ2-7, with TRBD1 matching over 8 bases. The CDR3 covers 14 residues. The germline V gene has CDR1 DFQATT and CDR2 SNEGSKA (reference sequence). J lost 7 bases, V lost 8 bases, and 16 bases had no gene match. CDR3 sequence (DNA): TGCAGTACTACAGCAGGGGGCGCGAGGAATGAGCAGTACTTC. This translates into CSTTAGGARNEQYF.

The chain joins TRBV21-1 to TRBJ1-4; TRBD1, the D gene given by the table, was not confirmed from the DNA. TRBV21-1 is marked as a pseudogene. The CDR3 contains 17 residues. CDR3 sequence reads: CASSPRQGTNLNEKLFF. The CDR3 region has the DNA TGTGCCAGCAGCCCCCGACAGGGGACAAACCTTAATGAAAAACTGTTTTTT.

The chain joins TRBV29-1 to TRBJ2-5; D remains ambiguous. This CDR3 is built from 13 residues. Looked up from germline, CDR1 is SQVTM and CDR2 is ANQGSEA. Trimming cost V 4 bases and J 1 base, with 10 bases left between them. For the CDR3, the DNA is TGCAGCGTTGCCGGAGTACTCCAAGAGACCCAGTACTTC. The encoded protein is CSVAGVLQETQYF.

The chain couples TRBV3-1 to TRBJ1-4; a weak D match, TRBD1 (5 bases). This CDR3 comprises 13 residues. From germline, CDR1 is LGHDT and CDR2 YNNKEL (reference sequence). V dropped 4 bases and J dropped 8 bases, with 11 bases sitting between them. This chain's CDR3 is CASSRDPFEKLFF. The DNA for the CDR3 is TGTGCCAGCAGCCGGGACCCTTTCGAAAAACTGTTTTTT.

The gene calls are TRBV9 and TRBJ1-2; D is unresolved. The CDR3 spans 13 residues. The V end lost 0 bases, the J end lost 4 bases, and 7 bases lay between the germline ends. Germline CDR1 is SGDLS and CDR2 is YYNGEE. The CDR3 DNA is TGTGCCAGCAGCGTAGGGTTGCCCTATGGCTACACCTTC. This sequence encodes CASSVGLPYGYTF.

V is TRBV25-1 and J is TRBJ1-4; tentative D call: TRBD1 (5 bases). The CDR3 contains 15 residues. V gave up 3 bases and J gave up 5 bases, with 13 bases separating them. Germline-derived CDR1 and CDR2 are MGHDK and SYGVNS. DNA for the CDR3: TGTGCCAGCAGTGATGGGGGACTGCGGAATGAAAAACTGTTTTTT. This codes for CASSDGGLRNEKLFF.

The CDR3 loop is CASSTGVLSSYNSPLHF. The CDR3 coding sequence is TGTGCCAGCAGTACAGGGGTATTAAGCTCCTATAATTCACCCCTCCACTTT. The rearrangement joins TRBV6-1 to TRBJ1-6; TRBD1 matches at 7 bases. Germline-derived CDR1 and CDR2 are MNHNS and SASEGT. J lost 0 bases, V lost 5 bases, and 7 bases had no gene match. This CDR3 is built from 17 residues.

CDR3 in amino acids: CASSYRDRVNEQFF. CDR3 bases: TGTGCCAGCAGCTACCGGGACAGGGTTAATGAGCAGTTCTTC. The V and J genes are TRBV7-9 and TRBJ2-1, with 9 nucleotides matching TRBD1. This CDR3 has 14 residues. Trimming at V came to 4 bases and at J to 7 bases, leaving 5 bases not matched to a gene. Germline V gives CDR1 SEHNR, CDR2 FQNEAQ (reference sequence).

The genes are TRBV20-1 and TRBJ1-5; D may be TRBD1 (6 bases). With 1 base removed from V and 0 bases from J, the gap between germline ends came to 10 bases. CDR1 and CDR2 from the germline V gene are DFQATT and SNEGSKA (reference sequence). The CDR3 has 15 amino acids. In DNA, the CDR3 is TGCAGTGCTAGAGGGGGGGCAGATAGCAATCAGCCCCAGCATTTT. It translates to CSARGGADSNQPQHF.

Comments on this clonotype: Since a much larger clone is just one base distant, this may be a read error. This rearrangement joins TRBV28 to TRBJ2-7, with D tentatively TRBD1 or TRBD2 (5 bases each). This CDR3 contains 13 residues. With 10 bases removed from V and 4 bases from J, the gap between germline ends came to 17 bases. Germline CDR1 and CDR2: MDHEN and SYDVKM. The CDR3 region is CATSGGVGYEQYF. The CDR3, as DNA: TGTGCCACATCTGGGGGTGTGGGGTACGAGCAGTACTTC.

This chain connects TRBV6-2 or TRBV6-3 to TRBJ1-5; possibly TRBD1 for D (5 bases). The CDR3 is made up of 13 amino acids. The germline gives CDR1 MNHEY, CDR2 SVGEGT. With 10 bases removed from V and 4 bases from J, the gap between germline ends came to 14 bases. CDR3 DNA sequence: TGTGCCATCAGGACACTGTTAAATCAGCCCCAGCATTTT. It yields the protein CAIRTLLNQPQHF.

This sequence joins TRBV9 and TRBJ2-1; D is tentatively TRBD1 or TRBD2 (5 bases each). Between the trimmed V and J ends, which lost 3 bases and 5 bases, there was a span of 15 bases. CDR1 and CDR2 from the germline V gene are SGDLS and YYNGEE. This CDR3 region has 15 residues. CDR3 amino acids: CASSAYSGTNNEQFF. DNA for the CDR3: TGTGCCAGCAGCGCCTACTCCGGGACCAACAATGAGCAGTTCTTC.

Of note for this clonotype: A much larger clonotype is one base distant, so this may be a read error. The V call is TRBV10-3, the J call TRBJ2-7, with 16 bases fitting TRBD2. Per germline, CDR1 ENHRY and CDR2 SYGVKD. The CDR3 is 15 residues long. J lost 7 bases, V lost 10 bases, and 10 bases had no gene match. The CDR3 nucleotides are TGTGCCACATCAGGGACTAGCGGGGGGGGCAATGAGCAGTACTTC. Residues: CATSGTSGGGNEQYF.

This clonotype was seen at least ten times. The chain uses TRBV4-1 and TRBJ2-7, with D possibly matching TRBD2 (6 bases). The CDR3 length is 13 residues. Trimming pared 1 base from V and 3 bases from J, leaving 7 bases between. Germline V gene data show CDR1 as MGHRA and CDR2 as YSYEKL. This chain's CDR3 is CASSQGGGYEQYF. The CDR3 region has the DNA TGCGCCAGCAGCCAAGGGGGAGGCTACGAGCAGTACTTC.